The clone carrying this T cell receptor (beta chain) has just one count. This sample stems from a study of low-dose radiotherapy and immunotherapy resistance in tumors. Across the whole study: One day before radiation and immunotherapy, intravenous cyclophosphamide 200 mg/m2 was administered, with this repeated every two weeks.

This CDR3 contains 13 residues. V was clipped by 1 base and J by 15 bases, with 13 bases between them. CDR1 is PRHDT and CDR2 is FYEKMQ in the germline V gene (reference sequence). First-strand cDNA relied on TRAV- and TRBV-specific primers spanning alpha and beta chains. TCRs were put through approximately 20 PCR cycles of amplification with Phusion. A constant-region primer and the V-primer adapter served as the primer pair. TCRdb reanalysed the reads using MiXCR and keeps one entry per CDR3 protein. The sample has 17,000 or so distinct CDR3 sequences, about two thirds seen once. The rearrangement joins TRBV13 to TRBJ2-6; the D is unclear. The source of this sequence is a human donor with advanced metastatic prostate, ovarian, gallbladder or colorectal cancer (not recorded which). This table probably holds off-target reads from a library built for another chain. The CDR3 DNA sequence: TGTGCCAGCAGCTTAGCGCCGGCGGCTAGCCTGACTTTC. Translation gives CASSLAPAASLTF. Complete variable domain (other parts from reference TRBV13 and TRBJ2-6): AAGVIQSPRHLIKEKRETATLKCYPIPRHDTVYWYQQGPGQDPQFLISFYEKMQSDKGSIPDRFSAQQFSDYHSELNMSSLELGDSALYFCASSLAPAASLTFGAGSRLTVL.